The clone carrying this T cell receptor beta chain was seen many times. Trimming took 5 bases from V and 5 from J, leaving 10 bases between them. This CDR3 has 12 amino acids. Germline V gene lookup returns CDR1 SGHRS and CDR2 YFSETQ. This specimen comes from a study of T-cell reconstitution after alpha-beta-depleted transplantation in children. Unique molecular identifiers were incorporated into the prepared TCRbeta library. A single record per CDR3 protein comes from TCRdb applying MiXCR to the PCR reads. The sample holds about 17,000 distinct CDR3 sequences; approximately 13% are singletons and the top ten take approximately 70%.

The sequences come from PBMCs, mostly from graft donor cells, collected 180 days after TCRalphabeta/CD19-depleted stem cell transplant. The chain joins TRBV5-1 to TRBJ2-5, with D maybe TRBD2 (5 bases). The TCR comes from a boy under two years old who had a stem cell transplant for Wiskott-Aldrich syndrome, so the T cells may come from the graft donor. CDR3 amino acids: CASREVYETQYF. CDR3 coding DNA: TGCGCCAGCAGGGAGGTTTATGAGACCCAGTACTTC.